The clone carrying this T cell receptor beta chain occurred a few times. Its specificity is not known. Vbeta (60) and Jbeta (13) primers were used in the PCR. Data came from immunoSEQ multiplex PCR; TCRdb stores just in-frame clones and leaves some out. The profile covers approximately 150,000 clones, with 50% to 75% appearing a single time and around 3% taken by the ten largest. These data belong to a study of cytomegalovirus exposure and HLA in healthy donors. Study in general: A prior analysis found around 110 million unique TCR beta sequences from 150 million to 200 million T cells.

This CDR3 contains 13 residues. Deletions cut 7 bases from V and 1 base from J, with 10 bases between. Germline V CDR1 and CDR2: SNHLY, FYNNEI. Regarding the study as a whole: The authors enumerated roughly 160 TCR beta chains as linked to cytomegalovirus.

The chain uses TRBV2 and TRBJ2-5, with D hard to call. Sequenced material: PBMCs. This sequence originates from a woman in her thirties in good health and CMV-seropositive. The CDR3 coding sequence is TGTGCCAGCACCACGTTAGTCCAAGAGACCCAGTACTTC. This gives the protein CASTTLVQETQYF.